This T cell receptor (beta chain) was retrieved from a study of OX40 agonist ivuxolimab in advanced cancers. CDR1 and CDR2 from the germline V gene are SGHNT and YYREEE (reference sequence). There are 13 residues in the CDR3. V was clipped by 5 bases and J by 3 bases, with 11 bases between them. TCRdb's copy holds only in-frame clones and misses some; the assay was immunoSEQ multiplex PCR. The table has more than 85,000 clones, approximately 83% seen once. The sample was CD4+ or CD8+ T cells sorted from blood, taken in a trial of the OX40 agonist ivuxolimab. This TCR derives from an adult with an advanced solid tumor such as melanoma, head and neck, liver or kidney cancer. V gene TRBV5-4 combines with J gene TRBJ2-5, with D unclear. The CDR3 nucleotides read TGTGCCAGCAGTCTACGGTCAGAAGAGACCCAGTACTTC. Residues: CASSLRSEETQYF.